Listed below are T cell receptor beta chains from one sample, sequenced in a study of T-cell reconstitution after alpha-beta-depleted transplantation in children. MiXCR, applied by TCRdb to the PCR reads, yields one record per CDR3 protein. The sample carries about 340,000 distinct CDR3 sequences, 13% recorded once. The specimen comprised PBMCs, sampled from the stem cell graft. All receptors come from a human donor who donated a stem cell graft to a child with Fanconi anemia. The CDR3 runs from the conserved cysteine through the conserved F or W. Fields, in order: D gene, clone size, V gene, J gene, CDR3 protein, CDR3 DNA. The D gene is left open where the match is weak. Size tells how often a clone was seen (once, few, many) or the class of an expanded clone, and some rows leave it out.

d_gene: -
abundance: few
v_gene: TRBV7-9
j_gene: TRBJ2-1
CDR3aa: CASSLTARGSGFF
CDR3nt: TGTGCCAGCAGCTTAACGGCCCGAGGGAGTGGGTTCTTC

d_gene: -
abundance: -
v_gene: TRBV6-1
j_gene: TRBJ1-2
CDR3aa: CASRLGLLYGYTF
CDR3nt: TGTGCCAGCAGGCTGGGGTTGCTCTATGGCTACACCTTC

d_gene: TRBD2
abundance: many
v_gene: TRBV15
j_gene: TRBJ2-1
CDR3aa: CATSSTTSGGNYNEQFF
CDR3nt: TGTGCCACCAGCAGCACAACTAGCGGGGGGAACTACAATGAGCAGTTCTTC

d_gene: TRBD2
abundance: -
v_gene: TRBV5-1
j_gene: TRBJ2-5
CDR3aa: CASSLGTSGGEETQYF
CDR3nt: TGCGCCAGCAGCTTGGGGACTAGCGGGGGCGAGGAGACCCAGTACTTC

d_gene: -
abundance: -
v_gene: TRBV2
j_gene: TRBJ1-5
CDR3aa: CASSEAGHLNQPQHF
CDR3nt: TGTGCCAGCAGTGAGGCGGGCCATCTCAATCAGCCCCAGCATTTT

d_gene: TRBD1
abundance: few
v_gene: TRBV11-2
j_gene: TRBJ2-5
CDR3aa: CASSLNRGRETQYF
CDR3nt: TGTGCCAGCAGCTTAAACAGGGGCAGAGAGACCCAGTACTTC

d_gene: TRBD1
abundance: many
v_gene: TRBV5-6
j_gene: TRBJ2-2
CDR3aa: CASSLGDRESGELFF
CDR3nt: TGTGCCAGCAGCTTGGGGGACAGGGAGTCCGGGGAGCTGTTTTTT

d_gene: -
abundance: -
v_gene: TRBV12-3/TRBV12-4
j_gene: TRBJ1-1
CDR3aa: CASSSSWTGPEAFF
CDR3nt: TGTGCCAGCAGTTCATCATGGACGGGACCTGAAGCTTTCTTT

d_gene: -
abundance: -
v_gene: TRBV21-1
j_gene: TRBJ2-1
CDR3aa: CASSTRDRARDEQFF
CDR3nt: TGTGCCAGCAGCACCCGGGACAGGGCCCGGGATGAGCAGTTCTTC

d_gene: -
abundance: few
v_gene: TRBV29-1
j_gene: TRBJ1-1
CDR3aa: CSVNTNTEAFF
CDR3nt: TGCAGCGTTAACACGAACACTGAAGCTTTCTTT

d_gene: -
abundance: -
v_gene: TRBV7-9
j_gene: TRBJ2-7
CDR3aa: CASSGDTGQLDEQYF
CDR3nt: TGTGCCAGCAGCGGCGACACGGGGCAGTTAGACGAGCAGTACTTC

d_gene: TRBD2
abundance: -
v_gene: TRBV12-3/TRBV12-4
j_gene: TRBJ2-2
CDR3aa: CASRMGTSGTGELFF
CDR3nt: TGTGCCAGCAGGATGGGGACTAGCGGTACCGGGGAGCTGTTTTTT

d_gene: TRBD2
abundance: -
v_gene: TRBV3-1
j_gene: TRBJ2-1
CDR3aa: CASCKGSGGDEQFF
CDR3nt: TGTGCCAGCTGCAAAGGTAGCGGGGGGGATGAGCAGTTCTTC